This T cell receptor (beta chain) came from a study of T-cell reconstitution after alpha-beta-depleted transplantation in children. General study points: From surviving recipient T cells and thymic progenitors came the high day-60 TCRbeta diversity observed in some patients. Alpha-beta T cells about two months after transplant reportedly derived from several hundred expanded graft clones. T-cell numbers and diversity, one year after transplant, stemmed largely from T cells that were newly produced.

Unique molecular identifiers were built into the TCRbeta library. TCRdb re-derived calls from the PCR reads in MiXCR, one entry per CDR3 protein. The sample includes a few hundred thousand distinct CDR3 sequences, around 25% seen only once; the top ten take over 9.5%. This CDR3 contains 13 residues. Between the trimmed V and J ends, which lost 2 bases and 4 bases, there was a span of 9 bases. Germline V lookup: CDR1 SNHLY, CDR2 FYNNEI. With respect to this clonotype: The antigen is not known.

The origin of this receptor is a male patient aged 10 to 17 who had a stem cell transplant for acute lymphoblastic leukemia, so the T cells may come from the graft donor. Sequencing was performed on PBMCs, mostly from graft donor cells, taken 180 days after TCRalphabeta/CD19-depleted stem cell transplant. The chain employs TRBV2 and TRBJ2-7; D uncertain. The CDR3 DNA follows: TGTGCCAGCAGTGAATCGGTCAGGTACGAGCAGTACTTC. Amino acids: CASSESVRYEQYF.